The 10 T cell receptor beta chains reported below all come from one sample, sequenced in a study of graft-versus-host responses after intestinal transplantation. Profiling relied on immunoSEQ multiplex PCR, and the TCRdb table lists in-frame clones only, not all of them. Of some 45,000 clones in the sample, about 95% were seen once. This specimen consisted of PBMCs, obtained approximately 360 days after intestinal transplant. All receptors come from a human patient who received an intestinal transplant, so some T cells may come from the graft donor.

The chain links TRBV6-6 to TRBJ1-6; a weak D match, TRBD1 (5 bases). Germline V gene lookup returns CDR1 MNHNY and CDR2 SVGAGI (reference sequence). The CDR3 loop spans 14 amino acids. Trimming left V 4 bases short and J 9 bases short, with 13 bases between. The CDR3 here is CASSFGRESSPLHF. The DNA for the CDR3 is TGTGCCAGCAGTTTCGGCAGGGAGTCTTCACCCCTCCACTTT.

This sequence joins TRBV7-2 and TRBJ2-7; 14 bases match TRBD2. CDR3 length: 18 amino acids. J gave up 3 bases and V 5 bases, and 12 bases lay outside the gene matches. CDR1 is SGHTA and CDR2 is FQGNSA in the germline V gene. CDR3 in amino acids: CASSPPGTSGRKVYEQYF. The CDR3 DNA reads as TGTGCCAGCAGCCCCCCCGGGACTAGCGGGAGAAAAGTCTACGAGCAGTACTTC.

The chain couples TRBV11-2 to TRBJ2-5; perhaps D is TRBD1 or TRBD2 (6 bases each). The CDR3 totals 15 residues. Per germline, CDR1 SGHAT and CDR2 FQNNGV. V gave up 5 bases and J gave up 5 bases, with 18 bases separating them. The CDR3 sequence: CASSPTGTEGETQYF. The CDR3 coding sequence is TGTGCCAGCAGCCCCACAGGGACGGAGGGGGAGACCCAGTACTTC.

The V gene is TRBV9, the J gene TRBJ2-1; unclear D gene. V lost 4 bases to trimming and J lost 7 bases, with 6 bases between them. Germline V gene lookup returns CDR1 SGDLS and CDR2 YYNGEE. The CDR3 extends over 11 amino acids. CDR3: CASSSANEQFF. DNA of the CDR3: TGTGCCAGCAGCAGCGCGAATGAGCAGTTCTTC.

The chain joins TRBV7-2 to TRBJ2-7, with D unclear. V was pared by 1 base and J by 1 base, with 2 bases between. Germline V gives CDR1 SGHTA, CDR2 FQGNSA. The CDR3 is 12 residues long. In DNA, the CDR3 is TGTGCCAGCAGCTTAGTTTCCTACGAGCAGTACTTC. It is translated as CASSLVSYEQYF.

The chain joins TRBV7-2 to TRBJ2-5; maybe TRBD2 (5 bases). This CDR3 has 15 residues. V lost 4 bases, J lost 1 base, and 13 bases lay in between. CDR1 is SGHTA, CDR2 FQGNSA, per germline. CDR3 bases: TGTGCCAGCAGCTGGGGTGGAGGACTCCAAGAGACCCAGTACTTC. Residues: CASSWGGGLQETQYF. Complete variable domain (other parts from reference TRBV7-2 and TRBJ2-5): GAGVSQSPSNKVTEKGKDVELRCDPISGHTALYWYRQSLGQGLEFLIYFQGNSAPDKSGLPSDRFSAERTGGSVSTLTIQRTQQEDSAVYLCASSWGGGLQETQYFGPGTRLLVL.

The rearrangement uses TRBV2 and TRBJ2-2, with 11 positions matching TRBD1. CDR3 length: 14 residues. Per the germline V gene, CDR1 is SNHLY and CDR2 is FYNNEI. Trimming removed 7 bases from V and 7 bases from J; junction bases left unmatched: 5. CDR3 in DNA: TGTGCCAGCAAGGACAGGGGGCATGGCGGGGAGCTGTTTTTT. Protein product: CASKDRGHGGELFF.

The chain carries TRBV2 and TRBJ2-2, with 11 bases aligning to TRBD1. Trimming took 6 bases from V and 4 from J; bases not matched to a gene: 4. Germline lookup yields CDR1 SNHLY and CDR2 FYNNEI. The CDR3 has 15 residues. This CDR3 is CASRPGTGGTGELFF. In DNA, the CDR3 is TGTGCCAGCAGGCCCGGGACAGGGGGCACCGGGGAGCTGTTTTTT.

The rearrangement links TRBV2 to TRBJ1-5; no definite D call. Germline CDR1 SNHLY, CDR2 FYNNEI. This CDR3 is built from 14 residues. Trimming removed 7 bases at V and 7 bases at J, with 17 bases between. CDR3 sequence (DNA): TGTGCCAGCACCGCCCGGGCCCTCAAGCAGCCCCAGCATTTT. Encoded protein: CASTARALKQPQHF.

The rearrangement joins TRBV7-9 to TRBJ2-1; D unclear. CDR1 is SEHNR, CDR2 FQNEAQ, per germline (reference sequence). The CDR3 runs 15 residues. V lost 2 bases to trimming and J lost 0 bases, with 8 bases between them. DNA for the CDR3: TGTGCCAGCAGCTTATCAGAAGTCTCCTACAATGAGCAGTTCTTC. Its translation: CASSLSEVSYNEQFF.